This TCR beta chain stems from a study of identical twins (dated by TCRdb to 2016 to 2018). Describing the broader study: TCR alpha and beta repertoires from monozygotic twins, unrelated adults of various ages and cord blood were deep-sequenced to test whether fetal clonotypes persist. To rule out contamination, replicate twin experiments were performed at different times with different library preparation protocols.

The germline V end is reduced by 5 bases and the J end by 7 bases; junction bases left unmatched: 8. The CDR3 has 15 amino acids, counting the end cysteine and phenylalanine. Here the CDR3 DNA is all that survives: 45 bases in frame from base 1. The germline V gene specifies MNHNS as CDR1 and SASEGT as CDR2. Study-wide conclusions, independent of this receptor: Compared with coincidental sharing between unrelated individuals, an excess of low generation-probability sequences was observed among out-of-frame TCR alpha sequences shared between twins. Zero-insertion analyses could be partly confounded by invariant T cells such as MAIT and iNKT, although diverse VJ usage argued against such confounding for most clonotypes. Fewer insertions were carried by abundant cord blood beta clonotypes, a similar but weaker trend appeared in young adult naive repertoires, and no such trend appeared in memory repertoires. Out-of-frame TCR alpha sharing in monozygotic twins was systematically underestimated by recombination models, whereas sharing between unrelated individuals was in agreement with the recombination models. The excess sharing between twins in beta out-of-frame sequences was weaker because fewer shared sequences reduced the signal-to-noise ratio. Conclusions relied on cross-sectional statistical analysis, since the same donors could not be followed over many years.

Only healthy Caucasian donors were included. The twin cohort comprised three pairs of female monozygotic twins, all aged roughly 18 to 30 years. RNA for TCR libraries was isolated from peripheral blood mononuclear cells. This clonotype was seen many times. There is no known antigen for this receptor. There are no base qualities to consult, and no much larger clone falls within one base. Library preparation used 5' RACE. For sequencing, an Illumina HiSeq 2000 was employed. Template switching added a universal primer binding site, and the final cDNA carried a unique molecular identifier that allowed TCR cDNA molecules to be counted accurately. First-strand cDNA for TCR alpha and beta chains was synthesized from specific primers in the conserved constant-segment region. To control for contamination, each cDNA library was double barcoded with a SMART-Mk sample barcode plus Illumina barcodes. TruSeq adapter sequences and Illumina sample barcodes were added in two successive PCR steps. Sequencing of the TCR alpha and beta cDNA libraries was done on the Illumina HiSeq platform using custom primers. Per the source publication's procedure: Raw reads were processed with MiGEC to extract unique molecular identifiers, and MiXCR was used to determine CDR3 positions. For each individual, recombination models were inferred using an EM algorithm with the repgenHMM and IGoR tools. The tcR package in R was used for shared clonotype analysis, with sharing normalized by the product of cloneset sizes. To study raw recombination without the effects of thymic and clonal selection, out-of-frame nonproductive sequences were analyzed. TCRdb ran its own pipeline on the public reads, namely fastp trimming at Q25 and MiXCR clone calling, and kept in-frame beta chains. For every CDR3 protein sequence, its rows merge into one entry that carries the most common genes and DNA. In this record, the V and J calls reflect TCRdb's handling and not the investigators' own analysis. A total of a few hundred thousand distinct CDR3 sequences appear in this sample, just under 10% of them only once. The top ten clonotypes cover under 3.5% of the sample.

This sample also appeared in a second study, on yellow fever vaccine responses in identical twins. As the second study states: The T cell response to vaccination in identical twins was reported by the authors to appear partly convergent and partly personalized. Focusing on identical twins, the study followed the T cell clones that responded to the vaccine, and did so with precision.

The sample consisted of PBMCs. This clonotype was obtained from a woman between 18 and 29 years old in good health. Recombination joined TRBV6-1 with TRBJ1-6, with TRBD1 identical over 7 junction bases. In nucleotide form, the sequence is TGTGCCAGCAGTCCCGAGACAGGGAAGAATTCACCCCTCCACTTT. It specifies CASSPETGKNSPLHF.